This T cell receptor (beta chain) derives from a study of Ad26.COV2.S vaccination and SARS-CoV-2 variants. Study summary: Trial arm assignment for the donor was COV1001 Ad26.COV2.S.

Sequenced by immunoSEQ multiplex PCR; TCRdb stores in-frame clones only, minus some. The sample includes approximately 300,000 clones, about 86% of them seen just once. The treatment: about 20 received Ad26.COV2.S at low or high dose, single or two shots; roughly five received placebo; per-sample allocation not given. Specimens were obtained on day 63 following the first vaccine or placebo injection. With 7 bases clipped from V and 5 bases from J, the junction kept 9 bases outside the gene matches. Per germline, CDR1 SGDLS and CDR2 YYNGEE. The CDR3 is made up of 16 amino acids. J is TRBJ2-5 and V is TRBV9, with TRBD2 identical over 15 bases. This TCR came from a person between 18 and 65 years old who received the Ad26.COV2.S COVID-19 vaccine or a placebo. The sample in question was peripheral blood, obtained in a trial of Ad26.COV2.S vaccine versus placebo. The CDR3: CASSPGTSGGQETQYF. CDR3 DNA: TGTGCCAGCTCGCCCGGGACTAGCGGGGGGCAGGAGACCCAGTACTTC.